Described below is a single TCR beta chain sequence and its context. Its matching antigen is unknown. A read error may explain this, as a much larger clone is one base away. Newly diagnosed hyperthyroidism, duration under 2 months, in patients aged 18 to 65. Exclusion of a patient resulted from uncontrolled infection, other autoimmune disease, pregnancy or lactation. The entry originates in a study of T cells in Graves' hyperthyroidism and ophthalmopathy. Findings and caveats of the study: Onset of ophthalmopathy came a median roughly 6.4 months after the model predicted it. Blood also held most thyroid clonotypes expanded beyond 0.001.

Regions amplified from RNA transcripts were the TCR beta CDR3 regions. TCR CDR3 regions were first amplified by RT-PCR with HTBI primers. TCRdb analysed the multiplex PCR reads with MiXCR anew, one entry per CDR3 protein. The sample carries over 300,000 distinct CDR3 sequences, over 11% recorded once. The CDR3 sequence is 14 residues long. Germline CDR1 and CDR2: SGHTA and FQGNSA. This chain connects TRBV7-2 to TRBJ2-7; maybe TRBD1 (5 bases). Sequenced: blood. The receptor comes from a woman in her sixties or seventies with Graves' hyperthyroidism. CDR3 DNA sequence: TGTGCCAACAGCTTATTCAGGGATCCCTACGAGCAGTACTTC. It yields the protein CANSLFRDPYEQYF.